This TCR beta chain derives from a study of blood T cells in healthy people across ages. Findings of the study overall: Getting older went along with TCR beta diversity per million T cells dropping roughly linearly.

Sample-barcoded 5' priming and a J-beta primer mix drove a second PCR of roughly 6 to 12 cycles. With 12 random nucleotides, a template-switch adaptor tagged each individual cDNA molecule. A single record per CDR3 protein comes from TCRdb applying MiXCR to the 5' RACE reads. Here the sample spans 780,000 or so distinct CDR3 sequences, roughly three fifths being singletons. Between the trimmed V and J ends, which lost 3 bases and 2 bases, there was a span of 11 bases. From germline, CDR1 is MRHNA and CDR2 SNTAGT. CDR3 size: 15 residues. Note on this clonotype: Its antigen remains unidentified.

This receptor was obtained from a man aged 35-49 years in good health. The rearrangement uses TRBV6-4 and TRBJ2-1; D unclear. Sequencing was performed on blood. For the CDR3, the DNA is TGTGCCAGCAGTGAAGTCGGCGGAACCTACAATGAGCAGTTCTTC. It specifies CASSEVGGTYNEQFF.